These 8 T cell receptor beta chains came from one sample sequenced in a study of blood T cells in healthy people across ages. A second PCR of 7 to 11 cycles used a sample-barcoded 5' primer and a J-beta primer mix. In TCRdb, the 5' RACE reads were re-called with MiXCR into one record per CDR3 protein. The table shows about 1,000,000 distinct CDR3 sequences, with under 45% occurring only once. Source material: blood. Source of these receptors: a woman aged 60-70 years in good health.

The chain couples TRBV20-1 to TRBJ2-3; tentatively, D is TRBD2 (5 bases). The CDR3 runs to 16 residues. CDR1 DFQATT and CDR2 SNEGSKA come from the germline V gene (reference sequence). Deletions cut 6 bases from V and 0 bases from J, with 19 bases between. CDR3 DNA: TGCAGTGCAAACCCCGTTAGCGTTACTAGCACAGATACGCAGTATTTT. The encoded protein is CSANPVSVTSTDTQYF.

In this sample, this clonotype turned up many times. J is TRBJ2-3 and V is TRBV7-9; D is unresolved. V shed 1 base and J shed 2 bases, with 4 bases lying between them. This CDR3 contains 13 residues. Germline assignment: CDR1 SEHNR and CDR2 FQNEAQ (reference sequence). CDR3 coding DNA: TGTGCCAGCAGCTTAGGAATCACAGATACGCAGTATTTT. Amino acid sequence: CASSLGITDTQYF.

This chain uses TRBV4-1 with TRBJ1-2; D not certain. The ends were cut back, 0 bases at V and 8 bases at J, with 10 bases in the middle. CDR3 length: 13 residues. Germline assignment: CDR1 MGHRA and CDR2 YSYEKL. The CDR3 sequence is CASSQDGGGGYTF. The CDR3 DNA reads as TGCGCCAGCAGCCAAGATGGCGGAGGCGGCTACACCTTC.

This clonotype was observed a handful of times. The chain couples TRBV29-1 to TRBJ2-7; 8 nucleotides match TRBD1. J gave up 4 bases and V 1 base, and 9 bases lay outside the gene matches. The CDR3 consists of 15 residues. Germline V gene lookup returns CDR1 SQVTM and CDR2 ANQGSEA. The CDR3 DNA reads TGCAGCGTTGAAGCCCCGTGGACAGGGACGTACGAGCAGTACTTC. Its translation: CSVEAPWTGTYEQYF.

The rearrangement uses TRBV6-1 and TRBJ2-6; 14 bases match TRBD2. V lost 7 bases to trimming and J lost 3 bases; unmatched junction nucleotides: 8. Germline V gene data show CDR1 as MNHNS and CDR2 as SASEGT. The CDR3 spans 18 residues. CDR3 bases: TGTGCCAGCATCCCAGGGACTAGCGGGAGTGGTGGGGCCAACGTCCTGACTTTC. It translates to CASIPGTSGSGGANVLTF.

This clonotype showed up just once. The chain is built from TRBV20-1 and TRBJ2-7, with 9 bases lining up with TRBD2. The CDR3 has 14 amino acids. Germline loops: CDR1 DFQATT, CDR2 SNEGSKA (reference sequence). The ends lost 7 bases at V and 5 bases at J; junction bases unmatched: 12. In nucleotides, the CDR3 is TGCAGTGTCAACCGAAGGGGACTAGCCCACGAGCAGTACTTC. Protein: CSVNRRGLAHEQYF.

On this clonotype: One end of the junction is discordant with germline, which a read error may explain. In nucleotides, the CDR3 is TGCAGTGTCCCAGGGCCCCACTCTGGGGCCTACGTCCTGACTTTC. Its protein product is CSVPGPHSGAYVLTF. The J gene is TRBJ2-6, the V gene TRBV20-1; TRBD1 might be the D (5 bases). The CDR3 is 15 residues long. Germline assignment: CDR1 DFQATT and CDR2 SNEGSKA (reference sequence).

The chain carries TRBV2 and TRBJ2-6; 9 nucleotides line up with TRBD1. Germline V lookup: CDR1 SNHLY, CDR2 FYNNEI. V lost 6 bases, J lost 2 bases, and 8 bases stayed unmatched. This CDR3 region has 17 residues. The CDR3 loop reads CASRTGTGSTGANVLTF. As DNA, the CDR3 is TGTGCCAGCAGGACCGGGACAGGGAGTACTGGGGCCAACGTCCTGACTTTC.